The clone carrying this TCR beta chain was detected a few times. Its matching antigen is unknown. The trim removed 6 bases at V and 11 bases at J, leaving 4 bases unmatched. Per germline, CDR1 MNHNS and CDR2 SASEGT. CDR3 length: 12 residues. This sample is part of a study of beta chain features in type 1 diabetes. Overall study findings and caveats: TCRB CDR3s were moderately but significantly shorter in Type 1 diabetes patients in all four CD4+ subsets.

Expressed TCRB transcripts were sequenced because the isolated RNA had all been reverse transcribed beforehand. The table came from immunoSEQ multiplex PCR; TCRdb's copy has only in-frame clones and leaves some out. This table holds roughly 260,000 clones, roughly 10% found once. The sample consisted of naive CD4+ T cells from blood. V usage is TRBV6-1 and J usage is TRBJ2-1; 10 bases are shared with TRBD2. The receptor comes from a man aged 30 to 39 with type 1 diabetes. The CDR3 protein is CASRQLAGKQFF. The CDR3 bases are TGTGCCAGCAGGCAACTAGCGGGAAAGCAGTTCTTC.